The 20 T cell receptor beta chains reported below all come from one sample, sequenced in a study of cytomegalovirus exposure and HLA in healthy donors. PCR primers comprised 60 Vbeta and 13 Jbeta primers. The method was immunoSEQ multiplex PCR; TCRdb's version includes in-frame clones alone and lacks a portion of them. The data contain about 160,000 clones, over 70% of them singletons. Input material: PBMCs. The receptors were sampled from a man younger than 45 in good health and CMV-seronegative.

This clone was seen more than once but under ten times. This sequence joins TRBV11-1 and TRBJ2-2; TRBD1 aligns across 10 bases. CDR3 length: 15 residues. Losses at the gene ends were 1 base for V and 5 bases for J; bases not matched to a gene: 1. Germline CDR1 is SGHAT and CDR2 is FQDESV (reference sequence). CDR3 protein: CASSLGQGATGELFF. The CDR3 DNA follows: TGTGCCAGCAGCTTAGGACAGGGGGCGACCGGGGAGCTGTTTTTT.

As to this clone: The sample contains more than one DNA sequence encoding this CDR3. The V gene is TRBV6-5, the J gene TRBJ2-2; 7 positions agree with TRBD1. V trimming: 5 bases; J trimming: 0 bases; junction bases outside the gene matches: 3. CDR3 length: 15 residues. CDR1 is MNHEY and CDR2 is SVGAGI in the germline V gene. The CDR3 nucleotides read TGTGCCAGCAGTCCGGGACAGACGAACACCGGGGAGCTGTTTTTT. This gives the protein CASSPGQTNTGELFF.

CDR3 in DNA: TGTGCCAGTAGCCCACAGGGGGCGGATGGCTACACCTTC. Protein sequence: CASSPQGADGYTF. This chain connects TRBV19 to TRBJ1-2; 9 nucleotides match TRBD1. Looked up from germline, CDR1 is LNHDA and CDR2 is SQIVND (reference sequence). J gave up 6 bases and V 6 bases, and 5 bases lay outside the gene matches. CDR3 length: 13 amino acids.

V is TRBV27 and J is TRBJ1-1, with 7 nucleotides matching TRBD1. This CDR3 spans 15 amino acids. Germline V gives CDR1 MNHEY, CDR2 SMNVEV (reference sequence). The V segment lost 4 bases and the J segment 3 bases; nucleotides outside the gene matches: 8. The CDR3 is CASSSHRDRYTEAFF. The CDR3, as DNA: TGTGCCAGCAGTTCCCACCGGGACAGATACACTGAAGCTTTCTTT.

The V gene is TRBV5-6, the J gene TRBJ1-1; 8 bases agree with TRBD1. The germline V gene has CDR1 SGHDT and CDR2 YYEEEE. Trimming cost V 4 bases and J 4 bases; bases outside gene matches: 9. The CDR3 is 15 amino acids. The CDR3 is CASSARGTGGTEAFF. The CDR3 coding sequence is TGTGCCAGCAGCGCCCGGGGAACAGGGGGCACTGAAGCTTTCTTT.

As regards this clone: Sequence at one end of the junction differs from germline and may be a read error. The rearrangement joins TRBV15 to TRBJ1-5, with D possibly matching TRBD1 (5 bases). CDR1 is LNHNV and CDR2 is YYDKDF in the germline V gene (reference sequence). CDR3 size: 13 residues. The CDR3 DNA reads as TGTGCCACCGGCAGGGCCAGCAATCAGCCCCAGCATTTT. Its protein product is CATGRASNQPQHF.

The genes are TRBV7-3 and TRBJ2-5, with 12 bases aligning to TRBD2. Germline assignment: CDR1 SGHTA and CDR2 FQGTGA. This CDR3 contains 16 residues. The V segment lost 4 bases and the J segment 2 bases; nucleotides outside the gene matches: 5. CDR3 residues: CASSSQLAGGQETQYF. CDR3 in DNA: TGTGCCAGCAGCTCACAACTAGCGGGAGGACAAGAGACCCAGTACTTC.

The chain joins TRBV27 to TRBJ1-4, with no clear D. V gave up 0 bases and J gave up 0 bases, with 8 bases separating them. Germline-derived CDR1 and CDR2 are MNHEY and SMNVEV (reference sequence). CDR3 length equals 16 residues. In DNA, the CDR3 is TGTGCCAGCAGTTTATCGAGGGCTGCAACTAATGAAAAACTGTTTTTT. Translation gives CASSLSRAATNEKLFF.

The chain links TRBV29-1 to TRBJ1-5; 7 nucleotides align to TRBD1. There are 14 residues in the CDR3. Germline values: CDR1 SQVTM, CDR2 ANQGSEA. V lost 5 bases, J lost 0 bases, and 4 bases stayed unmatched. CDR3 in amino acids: CSVLTGVSNQPQHF. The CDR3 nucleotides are TGCAGCGTTCTAACAGGGGTTAGCAATCAGCCCCAGCATTTT. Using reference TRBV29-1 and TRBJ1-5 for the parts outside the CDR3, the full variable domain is SAVISQKPSRDICQRGTSLTIQCQVDSQVTMMFWYRQQPGQSLTLIATANQGSEATYESGFVIDKFPISRPNLTFSTLTVSNMSPEDSSIYLCSVLTGVSNQPQHFGDGTRLSIL.

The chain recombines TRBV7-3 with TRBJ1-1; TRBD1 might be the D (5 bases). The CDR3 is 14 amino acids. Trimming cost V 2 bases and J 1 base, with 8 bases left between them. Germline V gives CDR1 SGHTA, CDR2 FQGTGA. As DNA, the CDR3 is TGTGCCAGCAGCTTAGACGGGGGGAACACTGAAGCTTTCTTT. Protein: CASSLDGGNTEAFF.

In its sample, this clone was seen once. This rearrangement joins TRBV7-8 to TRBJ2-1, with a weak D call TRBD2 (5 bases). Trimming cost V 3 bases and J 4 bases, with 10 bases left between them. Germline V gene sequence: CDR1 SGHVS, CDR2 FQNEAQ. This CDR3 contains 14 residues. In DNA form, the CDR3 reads TGTGCCAGCAGCTTGCGGGCGTTGTACAATGAGCAGTTCTTC. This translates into CASSLRALYNEQFF. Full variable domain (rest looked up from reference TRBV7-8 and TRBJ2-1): GAGVSQSPRYKVAKRGQDVALRCDPISGHVSLFWYQQALGQGPEFLTYFQNEAQLDKSGLPSDRFFAERPEGSVSTLKIQRTQQEDSAVYLCASSLRALYNEQFFGPGTRLTVL.

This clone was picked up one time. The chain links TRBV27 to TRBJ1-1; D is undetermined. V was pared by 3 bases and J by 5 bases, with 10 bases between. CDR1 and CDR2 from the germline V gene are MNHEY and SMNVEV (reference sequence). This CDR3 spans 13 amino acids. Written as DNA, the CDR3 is TGTGCCAGCAGTTTCGGTTCGTGGACTGAAGCTTTCTTT. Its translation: CASSFGSWTEAFF.

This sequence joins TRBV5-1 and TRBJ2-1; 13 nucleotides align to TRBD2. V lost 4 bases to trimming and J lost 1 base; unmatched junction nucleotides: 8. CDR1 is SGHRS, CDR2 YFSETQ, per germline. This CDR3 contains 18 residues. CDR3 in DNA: TGCGCCAGCAGCGGGGGACTAGCGGGGCCAGGATCCTACAATGAGCAGTTCTTC. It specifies CASSGGLAGPGSYNEQFF.

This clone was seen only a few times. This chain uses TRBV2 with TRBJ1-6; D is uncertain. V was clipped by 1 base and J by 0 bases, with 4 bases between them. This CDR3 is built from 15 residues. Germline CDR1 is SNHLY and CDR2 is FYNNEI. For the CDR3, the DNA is TGTGCCAGCAGTGAAGACAACTCCTATAATTCACCCCTCCACTTT. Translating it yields CASSEDNSYNSPLHF.

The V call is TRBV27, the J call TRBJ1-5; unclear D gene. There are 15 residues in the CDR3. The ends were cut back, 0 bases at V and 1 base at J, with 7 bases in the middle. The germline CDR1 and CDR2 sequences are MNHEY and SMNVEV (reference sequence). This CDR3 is CASSLSWQSNQPQHF. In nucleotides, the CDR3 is TGTGCCAGCAGTTTATCGTGGCAGAGCAATCAGCCCCAGCATTTT.

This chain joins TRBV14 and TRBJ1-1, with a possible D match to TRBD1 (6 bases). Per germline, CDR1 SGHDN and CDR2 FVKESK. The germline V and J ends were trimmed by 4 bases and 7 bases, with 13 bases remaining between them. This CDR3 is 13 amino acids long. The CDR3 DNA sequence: TGTGCCAGCAGCCTCGCGGGGGGCTTTGAAGCTTTCTTT. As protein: CASSLAGGFEAFF.

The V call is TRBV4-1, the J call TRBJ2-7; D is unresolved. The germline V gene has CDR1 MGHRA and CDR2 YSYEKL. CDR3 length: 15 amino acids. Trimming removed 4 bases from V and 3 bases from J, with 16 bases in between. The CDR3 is CASSLSSDSLYEQYF. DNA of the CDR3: TGCGCCAGCAGCCTTTCAAGCGACTCCCTCTACGAGCAGTACTTC.

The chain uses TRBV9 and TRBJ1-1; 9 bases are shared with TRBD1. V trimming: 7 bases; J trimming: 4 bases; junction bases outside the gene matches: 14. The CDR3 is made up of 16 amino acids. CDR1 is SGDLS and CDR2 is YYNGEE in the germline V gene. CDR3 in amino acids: CASPPNPETGGTEAFF. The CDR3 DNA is TGTGCCAGCCCCCCTAACCCCGAGACAGGGGGCACTGAAGCTTTCTTT.

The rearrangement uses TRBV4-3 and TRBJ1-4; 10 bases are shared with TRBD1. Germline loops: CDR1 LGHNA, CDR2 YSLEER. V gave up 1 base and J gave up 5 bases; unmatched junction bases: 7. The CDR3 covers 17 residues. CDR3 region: CASSQVWDRGGNEKLFF. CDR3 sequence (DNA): TGCGCCAGCAGCCAAGTTTGGGACAGGGGTGGGAATGAAAAACTGTTTTTT.

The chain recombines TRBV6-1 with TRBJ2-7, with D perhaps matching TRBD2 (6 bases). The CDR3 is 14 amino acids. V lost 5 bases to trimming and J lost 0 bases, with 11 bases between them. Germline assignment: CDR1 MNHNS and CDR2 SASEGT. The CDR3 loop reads CASSWGLRSYEQYF. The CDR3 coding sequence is TGTGCCAGCAGTTGGGGACTCCGCTCCTACGAGCAGTACTTC.